The TCR beta chain described here comes from a study of CD8+ T cells in alopecia areata. Study-wide results and caveats: While tofacitinib was given, many expanded lesional clones persisted in scalp and blood.

cDNA prepared by RNA extraction and subsequent reverse transcription served as the template for sequencing. Profiling relied on immunoSEQ multiplex PCR, and the TCRdb table lists in-frame clones only, not all of them. In the table there are about 120,000 clones, around 53% of which are singletons. Treatment of the sample: oral pan-JAK inhibitor, 5-10 mg twice daily. Germline CDR1 reads LNHDA; CDR2 reads SQIVND (reference sequence). Trimming at V came to 6 bases and at J to 8 bases, leaving 3 bases not matched to a gene. The CDR3 totals 12 residues. The table lists this clone with a few counts. Its antigen is still unknown.

The sample in question was CD8+ T cells sorted from blood, obtained at week 24, from a patient treated with tofacitinib. This clonotype originated in a human donor with alopecia areata. The gene calls are TRBV19 and TRBJ2-1; the match to TRBD2 covers 8 bases. The CDR3 is CASSGGAHEQFF. CDR3 nucleotides: TGTGCCAGTAGCGGGGGGGCACATGAGCAGTTCTTC.